This entry describes one T cell receptor (beta chain). This sample is drawn from a study of CD8 T cells in Susac syndrome. Study-level background: Patients with Susac syndrome were, at the time of blood collection, therapy-naive, maintained on corticosteroids, or maintained on intravenous immunoglobulin alone.

RNA amounts of about 0.45 to 1 ug underwent reverse transcription with random hexamers. Each CDR3 protein gets one entry after TCRdb re-called the immunoSEQ multiplex PCR reads with MiXCR. The table includes around 95,000 distinct CDR3 sequences, around 96% detected once. Germline V gene data show CDR1 as KGHDR and CDR2 as SFDVKD. This CDR3 contains 16 residues. Between the trimmed V and J ends, which lost 0 bases and 1 base, there was a span of 10 bases. This chain uses TRBV24-1 with TRBJ2-3; D might be TRBD1 (5 bases). The TCR was taken from a human donor with Susac syndrome. Sequencing used CD8+ T cells from PBMCs. The CDR3 coding sequence is TGTGCCACCAGTGATTTGCAGGGATCGGGCACAGATACGCAGTATTTT. Protein product: CATSDLQGSGTDTQYF.